This T cell receptor (beta chain) was observed in a study of T cell changes during pregnancy in multiple sclerosis. V was cut by 8 bases and J by 5 bases, with 14 bases left in between. The CDR3 is 13 residues long. The V gene's germline CDR1 is SEHNR and CDR2 FQNEAQ (reference sequence). This table comes from immunoSEQ multiplex PCR, and its TCRdb copy is limited to in-frame clones, with some not included. Of about 50,000 clones listed, 94% were seen once; the top ten hold about 5.5%. This sequence was found in a female donor with multiple sclerosis, enrolled in a pregnancy study. This sample comprised CD8+ T cells from peripheral blood mononuclear cells, obtained before pregnancy. J is TRBJ2-3 and V is TRBV7-9, with D maybe TRBD2 (7 bases). The CDR3 here is CASGGLAVDTQYF. For the CDR3, the DNA is TGTGCCAGCGGGGGGCTAGCGGTAGATACGCAGTATTTT.